The entry below describes one T cell receptor (beta chain). Its antigen is unknown. Per-base qualities were not stored, and no clone one base away is much larger. TCRbeta CDR3 regions were amplified from genomic DNA by means of the immunoSEQ Assay, a bias-controlled multiplex PCR. Processing in the source paper ran as follows. Nucleated cell counts per sample were estimated from amplification of reference gene primers within the assay. To quantify the absolute abundance of each unique TCRbeta CDR3 rearrangement, sequence reads were collapsed and filtered. For each sample, productive Simpson clonality was calculated as the square root of Simpson's diversity index over productive rearrangements. TCRdb's version of the immuneACCESS table is confined to in-frame rearrangements and falls short of the full clone set. An unresolved V gene accounts for under half of the shortfall where checked; the remainder is of unknown origin. Clonal size and the V and J genes are those of that table, whereas D and trimming came from the DNA. For this sample the table gives more than 200,000 clones, of which over 85% were detected only once. Of the sample, 4% falls within the top ten clones.

This record belongs to a study of blood T cell repertoires in COVID-19 (TCRdb year 2020). Regarding the complete study: Collaborator samples came from the United States, Italy and Spain and covered acute and convalescent phases of COVID-19. The material from the prospective study consisted of cDNA or gDNA derived from T cells, B-cell-depleted T cells, or PBMCs. The dataset comprised deeply sampled blood TCRbeta repertoires from subjects exposed to, actively infected with, or recovered from COVID-19. The repertoires were released in a freely available public database meant as a resource for research on the immune response to SARS-CoV-2. Samples came from the ongoing ImmuneRACE study (first 160 participants) plus 1,254 subjects from 6 global collaborators. A de-identified subject ID, COVID-19 status, age in years and sex were almost always included in the sample metadata. Where HLA class I and class II types were available, the types were taken from metadata supplied by the sample provider, not from assay-based typing.

Overall study outcomes, separate from this receptor: How much clinical and demographic metadata was included differed by source and by participant, and the metadata was provided uncurated.

V is reduced by 5 bases and J by 3 bases, leaving a spacing of 17 bases between them. The germline V gene provides CDR1 SGHTA and CDR2 FQGNSA. Reading from cysteine to phenylalanine, the CDR3 counts 16 amino acids. Of the read, only the CDR3 DNA is kept; its 48 bases are in frame from base 1. Enrolling through a virtual design, the prospective study's participants ranged in age from roughly 18 to 95 years and lived across about two dozen United States geographic areas. In the prospective study, cohorts were assigned on the basis of participant-reported clinical history obtained from a screening survey and a study questionnaire. Each participant in the prospective study had whole blood, serum and a nasopharyngeal or oropharyngeal swab collected by mobile phlebotomists. Participants in the prospective study had the option to provide additional blood draws and questionnaires over an approximately 2-month period. Prospective study blood samples were shipped either frozen or at room temperature before DNA extraction.

The V and J segments used are TRBV7-2 and TRBJ1-5; the D gene is possibly TRBD1, with 6 bases matching. Sequenced input: PBMCs or T cells enriched from blood (not recorded which). This clonotype was sampled from a woman aged 25 to 39 with acute COVID-19. CDR3 protein: CASSLGQLYVNQPQHF. The DNA sequence follows: TGTGCCAGCAGCCTTGGACAGCTCTATGTCAATCAGCCCCAGCATTTT.